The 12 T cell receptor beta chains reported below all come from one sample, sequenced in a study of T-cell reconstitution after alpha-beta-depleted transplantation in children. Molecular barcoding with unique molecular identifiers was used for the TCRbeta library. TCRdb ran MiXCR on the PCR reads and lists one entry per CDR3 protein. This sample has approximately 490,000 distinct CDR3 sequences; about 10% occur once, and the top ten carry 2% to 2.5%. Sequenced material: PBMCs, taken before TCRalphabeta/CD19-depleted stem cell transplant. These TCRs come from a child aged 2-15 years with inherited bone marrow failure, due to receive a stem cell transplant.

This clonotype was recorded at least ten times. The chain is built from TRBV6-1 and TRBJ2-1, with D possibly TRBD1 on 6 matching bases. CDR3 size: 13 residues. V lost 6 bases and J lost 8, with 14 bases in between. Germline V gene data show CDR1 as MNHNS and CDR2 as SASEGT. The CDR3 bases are TGTGCCAGCAGACAACTAGGGGGATATGAGCAGTTCTTC. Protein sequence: CASRQLGGYEQFF.

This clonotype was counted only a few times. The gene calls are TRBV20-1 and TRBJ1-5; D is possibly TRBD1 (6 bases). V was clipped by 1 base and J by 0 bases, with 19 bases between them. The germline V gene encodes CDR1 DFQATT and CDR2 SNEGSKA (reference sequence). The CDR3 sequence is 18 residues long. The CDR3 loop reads CSARATLQGPYSNQPQHF. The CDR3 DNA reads TGCAGTGCTAGAGCAACTCTTCAGGGGCCGTATAGCAATCAGCCCCAGCATTTT.

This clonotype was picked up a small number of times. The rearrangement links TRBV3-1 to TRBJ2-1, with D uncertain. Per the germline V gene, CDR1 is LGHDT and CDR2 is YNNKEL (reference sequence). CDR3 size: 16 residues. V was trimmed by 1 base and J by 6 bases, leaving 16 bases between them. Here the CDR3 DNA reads TGTGCCAGCAGCCAAGTAAGGGCCCGCGGTGGCAATGAGCAGTTCTTC. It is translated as CASSQVRARGGNEQFF.

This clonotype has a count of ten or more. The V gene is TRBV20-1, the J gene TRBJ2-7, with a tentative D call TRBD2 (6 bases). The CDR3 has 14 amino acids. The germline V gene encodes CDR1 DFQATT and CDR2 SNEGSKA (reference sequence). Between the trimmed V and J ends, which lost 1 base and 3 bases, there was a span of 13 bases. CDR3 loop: CSARAGVGVYEQYF. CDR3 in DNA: TGCAGTGCTAGAGCGGGGGTGGGGGTCTACGAGCAGTACTTC.

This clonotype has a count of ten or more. In DNA form, the CDR3 reads TGTGCCATCAGTGATGTTAGGGGAATCTACGAGCAGTACTTC. The encoded protein is CAISDVRGIYEQYF. The chain recombines TRBV10-3 with TRBJ2-7, with D perhaps matching TRBD1 (5 bases). Germline CDR1 ENHRY, CDR2 SYGVKD. This CDR3 contains 14 residues. The V gene lost 3 bases and the J gene lost 3 bases, with 12 bases spanning the gap.

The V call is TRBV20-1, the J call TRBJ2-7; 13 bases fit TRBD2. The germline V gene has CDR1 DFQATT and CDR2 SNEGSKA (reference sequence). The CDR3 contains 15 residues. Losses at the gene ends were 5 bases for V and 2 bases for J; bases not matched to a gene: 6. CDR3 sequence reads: CSARGTSGAPYEQYF. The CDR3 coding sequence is TGCAGTGCTCGTGGGACTAGCGGGGCGCCCTACGAGCAGTACTTC.

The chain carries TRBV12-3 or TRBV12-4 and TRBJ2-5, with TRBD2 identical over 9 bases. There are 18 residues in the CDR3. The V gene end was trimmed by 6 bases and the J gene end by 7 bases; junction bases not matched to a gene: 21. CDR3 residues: CASSLESAGGPARGTQYF. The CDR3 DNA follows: TGTGCCAGCAGCCTAGAGAGCGCGGGGGGGCCGGCCAGGGGGACCCAGTACTTC.

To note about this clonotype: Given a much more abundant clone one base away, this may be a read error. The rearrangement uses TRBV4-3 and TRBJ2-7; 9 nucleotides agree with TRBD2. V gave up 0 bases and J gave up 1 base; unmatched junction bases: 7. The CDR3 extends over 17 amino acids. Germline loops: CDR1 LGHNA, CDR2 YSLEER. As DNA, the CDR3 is TGCGCCAGCAGCCAAGAAGCTAGCGGGGCTAATTCCTACGAGCAGTACTTC. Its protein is CASSQEASGANSYEQYF.

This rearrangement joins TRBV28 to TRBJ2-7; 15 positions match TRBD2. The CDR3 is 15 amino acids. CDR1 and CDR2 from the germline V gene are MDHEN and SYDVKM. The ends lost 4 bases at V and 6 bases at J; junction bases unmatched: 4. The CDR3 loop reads CASSYGLAGGGEQYF. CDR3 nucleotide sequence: TGTGCCAGCAGTTATGGACTAGCGGGAGGGGGCGAGCAGTACTTC. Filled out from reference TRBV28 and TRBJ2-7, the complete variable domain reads DVKVTQSSRYLVKRTGEKVFLECVQDMDHENMFWYRQDPGLGLRLIYFSYDVKMKEKGDIPEGYSVSREKKERFSLILESASTNQTSMYLCASSYGLAGGGEQYFGPGTRLTVT.

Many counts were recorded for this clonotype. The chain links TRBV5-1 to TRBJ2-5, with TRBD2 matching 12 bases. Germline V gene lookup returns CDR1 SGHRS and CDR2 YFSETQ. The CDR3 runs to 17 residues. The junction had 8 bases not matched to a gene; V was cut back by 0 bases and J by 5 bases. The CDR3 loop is CASSLGLAGVVGETQYF. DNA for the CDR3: TGCGCCAGCAGCTTGGGACTAGCGGGAGTGGTTGGGGAGACCCAGTACTTC.

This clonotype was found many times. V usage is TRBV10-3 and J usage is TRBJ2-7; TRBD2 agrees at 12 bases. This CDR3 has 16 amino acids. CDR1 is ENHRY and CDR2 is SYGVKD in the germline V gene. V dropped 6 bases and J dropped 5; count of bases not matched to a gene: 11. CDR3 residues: CAIRPVLAGGPDEQYF. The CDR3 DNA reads TGTGCCATCAGACCCGTTCTAGCGGGAGGGCCAGACGAGCAGTACTTC.

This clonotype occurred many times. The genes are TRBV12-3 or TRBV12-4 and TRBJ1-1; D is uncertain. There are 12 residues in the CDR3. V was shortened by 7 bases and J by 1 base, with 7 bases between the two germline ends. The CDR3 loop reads CASKGENTEAFF. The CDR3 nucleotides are TGTGCCAGCAAGGGCGAGAACACTGAAGCTTTCTTT.